One and the same sample provided the 29 T cell receptor beta chains below, sequenced in a study of blood T cell repertoires in COVID-19. Repertoires were generated with immunoSEQ multiplex PCR, while TCRdb's copy carries only in-frame clones and drops some. The repertoire includes some 77,000 clones, 70% to 85% of them detected once, and 28% sits in the top ten. The sample comprised peripheral blood. The receptor set was obtained from a man between 65 and 85 years old with acute or convalescent COVID-19.

The V gene is TRBV5-1, the J gene TRBJ2-7, with a possible D match to TRBD2 (5 bases). The CDR3 extends over 14 amino acids. V shed 0 bases and J shed 6 bases, with 13 bases lying between them. Germline CDR1 is SGHRS and CDR2 is YFSETQ. CDR3 bases: TGCGCCAGCAGCTTGGGCCGGGAATTATTCGAGCAGTACTTC. It specifies CASSLGRELFEQYF.

The genes are TRBV5-1 and TRBJ2-3; D perhaps matches TRBD1 (5 bases). Trimming took 4 bases from V and 2 from J, leaving 11 bases between them. The CDR3 loop spans 14 amino acids. The germline V gene encodes CDR1 SGHRS and CDR2 YFSETQ. In nucleotides, the CDR3 is TGCGCCAGCAGCGGAAGCAGGGACACAGATACGCAGTATTTT. Translation gives CASSGSRDTDTQYF. The complete variable domain, with remaining parts taken from reference TRBV5-1 and TRBJ2-3, reads KAGVTQTPRYLIKTRGQQVTLSCSPISGHRSVSWYQQTPGQGLQFLFEYFSETQRNKGNFPGRFSGRQFSNSRSEMNVSTLELGDSALYLCASSGSRDTDTQYFGPGTRLTVL.

The chain has TRBV3-1 (or the pseudogene TRBV3-2) and TRBJ2-1; D is uncertain. CDR3 length: 12 amino acids. The germline V gene has CDR1 LGHDT and CDR2 YNNKEL (reference sequence). V shed 0 bases and J shed 9 bases, with 6 bases lying between them. The CDR3 nucleotides are TGTGCCAGCAGCCAAGATCTCGGTGAGCAGTTCTTC. It translates to CASSQDLGEQFF.

The chain links TRBV21-1 to TRBJ2-7; TRBD1 reflects the table's D call only, with no check against the DNA. TRBV21-1 is a recognized pseudogene. This CDR3 spans 9 amino acids. The CDR3 is CARGVEQYF. CDR3 nucleotide sequence: TGTGCCAGAGGGGTCGAGCAGTACTTC.

J is TRBJ2-3 and V is TRBV4-2; TRBD2 matches 9 bases. Trimming cost V 2 bases and J 2 bases; bases outside gene matches: 5. Germline assignment: CDR1 LGHNA and CDR2 YNFKEQ. The CDR3 consists of 16 residues. CDR3 protein: CASSQFLAGTTDTQYF. In DNA, the CDR3 is TGTGCCAGCAGCCAATTTCTAGCGGGAACCACAGATACGCAGTATTTT.

The genes are TRBV18 and TRBJ2-3; D remains ambiguous. This CDR3 is 12 amino acids long. CDR1 and CDR2 (germline): KGHSH, LQKENI. Trimming shortened V by 2 bases and J by 6 bases, and 6 bases separated the two germline ends. DNA of the CDR3: TGTGCCAGCTCACCATTCTCGGATACGCAGTATTTT. Translating it yields CASSPFSDTQYF.

For this clone: The junction shows a germline mismatch at one end, possibly a read error. This chain's CDR3 is CSVKDAGTEAFF. CDR3 sequence (DNA): TGCAGCGTTAAAGACGCGGGCACTGAAGCTTTCTTT. The chain is built from TRBV29-1 and TRBJ1-1; D is unresolved. Germline lookup yields CDR1 SQVTM and CDR2 ANQGSEA. The CDR3 sequence is 12 residues long.

The J gene is TRBJ2-1, the V gene TRBV28; possibly TRBD2 for D (6 bases). Germline V gene data show CDR1 as MDHEN and CDR2 as SYDVKM. The CDR3 contains 14 residues. V gave up 7 bases and J gave up 0 bases, with 10 bases separating them. The CDR3 region has the DNA TGTGCCAGCACTAGCGCGAACTCCTACAATGAGCAGTTCTTC. This codes for CASTSANSYNEQFF.

The CDR3 is CATSDGLAGGADTQYF. CDR3 in DNA: TGTGCCACCAGTGATGGACTAGCGGGAGGGGCAGATACGCAGTATTTT. The chain links TRBV24-1 to TRBJ2-3, with 15 nucleotides matching TRBD2. The V gene's germline CDR1 is KGHDR and CDR2 SFDVKD. V lost 3 bases to trimming and J lost 4 bases; unmatched junction nucleotides: 1. The CDR3 has 16 residues.

This rearrangement joins TRBV6-5 to TRBJ2-6; 7 bases match TRBD2. Germline CDR1 is MNHEY and CDR2 is SVGAGI. V gave up 10 bases and J gave up 8 bases; unmatched junction bases: 5. The CDR3 length is 12 residues. The CDR3 DNA follows: TGTGCCATTCACGGGGGGACCAACGTCCTGACTTTC. The encoded protein is CAIHGGTNVLTF.

The CDR3 region has the DNA TGCGCCAGTTCTCCCGGGACAGGGAGCAATGAGCAGTTCTTC. This gives the protein CASSPGTGSNEQFF. The genes are TRBV5-1 and TRBJ2-1; 9 bases map to TRBD1. V shed 8 bases and J 6 bases; nucleotides not matched to a gene: 9. Per germline, CDR1 SGHRS and CDR2 YFSETQ. This CDR3 is built from 14 residues.

V gene TRBV7-9 combines with J gene TRBJ2-1; D might be TRBD2 (6 bases). Germline V gene sequence: CDR1 SEHNR, CDR2 FQNEAQ (reference sequence). This CDR3 has 15 amino acids. V lost 1 base and J 0 bases, leaving 7 bases between the germline ends. The CDR3 is CASSLVGSSYNEQFF. The CDR3 DNA sequence: TGTGCCAGCAGCTTAGTCGGGAGCTCCTACAATGAGCAGTTCTTC.

The chain joins TRBV12-3 or TRBV12-4 to TRBJ2-7; TRBD1 matches at 9 bases. The CDR3 covers 11 residues. V gave up 4 bases and J gave up 13 bases; unmatched junction bases: 5. CDR3 sequence reads: CASSSTGGPYF. The CDR3 DNA reads as TGTGCCAGCAGTTCGACAGGGGGACCTTACTTC.

The chain uses TRBV2 and TRBJ2-7; D is possibly TRBD1 (6 bases). CDR1 and CDR2 (germline): SNHLY, FYNNEI. CDR3 size: 14 residues. V lost 6 bases and J lost 6, with 18 bases in between. For the CDR3, the DNA is TGTGCCAGCAGCTACAGGTCAGGGGTTAGCGAGCAGTACTTC. As protein: CASSYRSGVSEQYF.

This chain links TRBV7-9 with TRBJ2-1; 11 nucleotides line up with TRBD2. The CDR3 contains 15 residues. The germline V gene has CDR1 SEHNR and CDR2 FQNEAQ (reference sequence). J was trimmed by 6 bases and V by 6 bases; bases with no gene match: 7. CDR3 sequence reads: CASRPGTSGSNEQFF. CDR3 nucleotides: TGTGCCAGCAGGCCCGGGACTAGCGGAAGCAATGAGCAGTTCTTC.

The genes are TRBV18 and TRBJ2-1; TRBD2 agrees at 10 bases. V shed 6 bases, J shed 8 bases, and the junction held 13 bases outside the gene matches. The CDR3 totals 16 residues. Germline CDR1 reads KGHSH; CDR2 reads LQKENI. The DNA for the CDR3 is TGTGCCAGCTCCCCTAGCTTAGCGGGAGGTCGGGATGAGCAGTTCTTC. This codes for CASSPSLAGGRDEQFF.

The sample holds a few counts of this clone. This chain links TRBV5-1 with TRBJ1-2; D unclear. V was pared by 1 base and J by 8 bases, with 15 bases between. CDR1 is SGHRS, CDR2 YFSETQ, per germline. This CDR3 spans 14 amino acids. This CDR3 reads CASSLSTQPSGYTF. The CDR3 coding sequence is TGCGCCAGCAGCTTGTCCACCCAACCTAGCGGCTACACCTTC.

The gene calls are TRBV5-1 and TRBJ2-1; 10 positions match TRBD2. The CDR3 sequence is 17 residues long. The V segment lost 4 bases and the J segment 4 bases; nucleotides outside the gene matches: 11. The germline CDR1 and CDR2 sequences are SGHRS and YFSETQ. The DNA for the CDR3 is TGCGCCAGCAGCCTCACCCCGGGACTAGCGATGTACAATGAGCAGTTCTTC. This encodes CASSLTPGLAMYNEQFF.

This chain links TRBV30 with TRBJ2-3; TRBD2 might be the D (7 bases). Between the trimmed V and J ends, which lost 2 bases and 4 bases, there was a span of 22 bases. CDR1 is GTSNPN and CDR2 is SVGIG in the germline V gene (reference sequence). There are 17 residues in the CDR3. CDR3 sequence: CAWSLSHGGLYPDTQYF. In nucleotides, the CDR3 is TGTGCCTGGAGTTTATCCCACGGGGGGCTTTACCCAGATACGCAGTATTTT.

V gene TRBV28 combines with J gene TRBJ1-3; D call uncertain. The V end was cut by 6 bases, the J end by 0 bases, with 9 bases between. The CDR3 consists of 14 residues. The germline V gene encodes CDR1 MDHEN and CDR2 SYDVKM. CDR3 DNA sequence: TGTGCCAGCAGGACTAGGTACTCTGGAAACACCATATATTTT. Amino acids: CASRTRYSGNTIYF.

This chain links TRBV5-4 with TRBJ1-3; D is perhaps TRBD1 (5 bases). CDR1 is SGHNT and CDR2 is YYREEE in the germline V gene (reference sequence). The CDR3 runs to 16 residues. Trimming took off 4 bases at V and 0 bases at J, with 14 bases between the two ends. The DNA for the CDR3 is TGTGCCAGCAGCGGCAGCAGGGACTACTCTGGAAACACCATATATTTT. Translated, it gives CASSGSRDYSGNTIYF.

This sequence joins TRBV6-2 or TRBV6-3 and TRBJ2-1; 12 bases are a match to TRBD2. Unmatched junction bases numbered 11, after V lost 4 bases and J lost 13 bases. The CDR3 runs 15 residues. Germline-derived CDR1 and CDR2 are MNHEY and SVGEGT. The CDR3 coding sequence is TGTGCCAGCAGTTTTTTGAGGACTAGCGGGGCCCCCCAGTTCTTC. It specifies CASSFLRTSGAPQFF.

This chain links TRBV20-1 with TRBJ2-7, with D hard to call. Germline lookup yields CDR1 DFQATT and CDR2 SNEGSKA (reference sequence). The CDR3 spans 11 residues. The germline V and J ends were trimmed by 4 bases and 3 bases, with 7 bases remaining between them. CDR3: CSATHSYEQYF. The CDR3 nucleotides read TGCAGTGCTACCCATAGCTACGAGCAGTACTTC.

The chain employs TRBV6-1 and TRBJ1-4; D unresolved. In germline, CDR1 is MNHNS, CDR2 SASEGT. The ends were cut back, 2 bases at V and 3 bases at J, with 16 bases in the middle. The CDR3 runs to 17 residues. CDR3 sequence: CASSESNSLHSNEKLFF. As DNA, the CDR3 is TGTGCCAGCAGTGAATCCAACAGCCTCCACTCTAATGAAAAACTGTTTTTT.

The genes are TRBV29-1 and TRBJ1-5; a weak D match, TRBD1 (5 bases). Germline V gene sequence: CDR1 SQVTM, CDR2 ANQGSEA. The V end lost 1 base, the J end lost 9 bases, and 13 bases lay between the germline ends. There are 13 residues in the CDR3. DNA of the CDR3: TGCAGCGTTGAAGGGCCTGCAGGGCCGCCCCAGCATTTT. It codes for CSVEGPAGPPQHF.

The J gene is TRBJ1-5, the V gene TRBV19; 9 bases are shared with TRBD1. The ends lost 7 bases at V and 4 bases at J; junction bases unmatched: 2. Germline loops: CDR1 LNHDA, CDR2 SQIVND (reference sequence). The CDR3 runs to 13 residues. CDR3 bases: TGTGCCAGTAAGGGGACAGGGAATCAGCCCCAGCATTTT. Its translation is CASKGTGNQPQHF.

This clone was counted between two and nine times. The chain links TRBV4-1 to TRBJ1-2, with unresolved D. This CDR3 is built from 18 residues. Germline CDR1 is MGHRA and CDR2 is YSYEKL. Trimming took 2 bases from V and 4 from J, leaving 23 bases between them. The CDR3 bases are TGCGCCAGCAGCCAAAACCCCCCCTTAGTTGAGGTCTCCTATGGCTACACCTTC. The encoded protein is CASSQNPPLVEVSYGYTF.

This clone was seen a single time. V and J are TRBV3-1 (or the pseudogene TRBV3-2) and TRBJ2-3, with 8 positions matching TRBD2. J lost 2 bases, V lost 1 base, and 8 bases had no gene match. The CDR3 covers 17 residues. Germline V gene lookup returns CDR1 LGHDT and CDR2 YNNKEL (reference sequence). In DNA form, the CDR3 reads TGTGCCAGCAGCCAAGTAACTAGCGGCGAAGCCACAGATACGCAGTATTTT. It specifies CASSQVTSGEATDTQYF.

The V and J genes are TRBV11-2 and TRBJ2-7, with 10 bases lining up with TRBD1. The germline gives CDR1 SGHAT, CDR2 FQNNGV. V shed 8 bases and J 6 bases; nucleotides not matched to a gene: 7. The length of the CDR3 is 13 residues. CDR3 residues: CASSRDRGREQYF. DNA for the CDR3: TGTGCCAGCTCCCGGGACAGGGGCCGCGAGCAGTACTTC.